These 12 T cell receptor beta chains originate from one sample sequenced in a study of cytomegalovirus exposure and HLA in healthy donors. PCR was performed using 60 Vbeta and 13 Jbeta primers. The method was immunoSEQ multiplex PCR; TCRdb's version includes in-frame clones alone and lacks a portion of them. Among some 130,000 clones listed, 65% to 80% were seen once. The source material was PBMCs. These TCRs come from a human donor in good health.

The genes are TRBV7-9 and TRBJ2-7; D is perhaps TRBD2 (6 bases). From germline, CDR1 is SEHNR and CDR2 FQNEAQ (reference sequence). The CDR3 totals 14 residues. V was clipped by 5 bases and J by 7 bases, with 18 bases between them. CDR3 sequence reads: CASSPKVLAGEQYF. Here the CDR3 DNA reads TGTGCCAGCAGCCCGAAGGTACTAGCTGGGGAGCAGTACTTC.

This chain connects TRBV18 to TRBJ1-5; D may be TRBD1 (5 bases). In germline, CDR1 is KGHSH, CDR2 LQKENI. This CDR3 contains 17 residues. Trimming stripped 0 bases from V and 5 bases from J, with 17 bases between. The CDR3 bases are TGTGCCAGCTCACCACCGGTCGCCAGGGCGTATGATCAGCCCCAGCATTTT. Protein sequence: CASSPPVARAYDQPQHF.

This clone was seen a handful of times. The chain combines TRBV19 with TRBJ2-5; 14 bases fit TRBD2. V shed 3 bases and J 4 bases; nucleotides not matched to a gene: 4. The CDR3 contains 16 residues. Germline lookup yields CDR1 LNHDA and CDR2 SQIVND (reference sequence). The CDR3 loop reads CASSISTSGRGETQYF. CDR3 nucleotides: TGTGCCAGTAGTATCTCGACTAGCGGGAGGGGAGAGACCCAGTACTTC.

The rearrangement uses TRBV5-1 and TRBJ2-5; possibly TRBD2 for D (6 bases). Deletions cut 2 bases from V and 5 bases from J, with 19 bases between. Germline CDR1 reads SGHRS; CDR2 reads YFSETQ. This CDR3 spans 16 amino acids. The CDR3 DNA reads TGCGCCAGCAGCTTTACAACAACCTGGGAGGAGGAGACCCAGTACTTC. This sequence encodes CASSFTTTWEEETQYF.

V gene TRBV7-9 combines with J gene TRBJ1-1; TRBD1 agrees at 7 bases. Unmatched junction bases numbered 9, after V lost 5 bases and J lost 3 bases. CDR1 SEHNR and CDR2 FQNEAQ come from the germline V gene (reference sequence). The CDR3 contains 15 residues. The CDR3 sequence: CASSPPEGGYTEAFF. CDR3 nucleotide sequence: TGTGCCAGCAGCCCCCCCGAAGGGGGCTACACTGAAGCTTTCTTT. Full variable domain (outside the CDR3, taken from reference TRBV7-9 and TRBJ1-1): DTGVSQNPRHKITKRGQNVTFRCDPISEHNRLYWYRQTLGQGPEFLTYFQNEAQLEKSRLLSDRFSAERPKGSFSTLEIQRTEQGDSAMYLCASSPPEGGYTEAFFGQGTRLTVV.

Here the CDR3 DNA reads TGTGCCAGCAGCTTAAGGGGGAAGAACACTGAAGCTTTCTTT. Translated: CASSLRGKNTEAFF. The genes are TRBV11-1 and TRBJ1-1, with a weak D call TRBD1 (6 bases). Germline assignment: CDR1 SGHAT and CDR2 FQDESV (reference sequence). V shed 2 bases and J shed 1 base, with 8 bases lying between them. The CDR3 is 14 residues long. Filled out from reference TRBV11-1 and TRBJ1-1, the complete variable domain reads EAEVAQSPRYKITEKSQAVAFWCDPISGHATLYWYRQILGQGPELLVQFQDESVVDDSQLPKDRFSAERLKGVDSTLKIQPAELGDSAMYLCASSLRGKNTEAFFGQGTRLTVV.

CDR3 nucleotides: TGTGCCACCCAAGTGGGACAGACTAGAACGAACACTGAAGCTTTCTTT. The encoded protein is CATQVGQTRTNTEAFF. This chain uses TRBV2 with TRBJ1-1; 7 nucleotides align to TRBD1. Germline V gene lookup returns CDR1 SNHLY and CDR2 FYNNEI. Trimming removed 10 bases from V and 1 base from J; junction bases left unmatched: 15. The CDR3 covers 16 residues.

The genes are TRBV4-1 and TRBJ2-3; D is possibly TRBD2 (5 bases). From germline, CDR1 is MGHRA and CDR2 YSYEKL. CDR3 size: 13 residues. The V and J ends lost 1 base and 5 bases respectively, with 7 bases between them. This CDR3 is CASSQVRVDTQYF. DNA of the CDR3: TGCGCCAGCAGCCAAGTGAGGGTAGATACGCAGTATTTT.

The J gene is TRBJ1-1, the V gene TRBV9; D remains ambiguous. Germline V gene lookup returns CDR1 SGDLS and CDR2 YYNGEE. This CDR3 is 14 amino acids long. V was trimmed by 3 bases and J by 0 bases, leaving 9 bases between them. The CDR3 DNA reads TGTGCCAGCAGCGGCAACAGTTTGAACACTGAAGCTTTCTTT. Protein product: CASSGNSLNTEAFF.

This clone was counted once. The rearrangement uses TRBV28 and TRBJ1-4; no reliable D call. From germline, CDR1 is MDHEN and CDR2 SYDVKM. Between the trimmed V and J ends, which lost 4 bases and 8 bases, there was a span of 11 bases. The CDR3 has 13 amino acids. The CDR3 bases are TGTGCCAGCAGTTCACTGGCGGGCGAAAAACTGTTTTTT. It is translated as CASSSLAGEKLFF.

This clone was seen a few times. J is TRBJ2-4 and V is TRBV5-1, with 12 bases matching TRBD2. Germline V gene lookup returns CDR1 SGHRS and CDR2 YFSETQ. With 0 bases clipped from V and 6 bases from J, the junction kept 7 bases outside the gene matches. This CDR3 has 17 residues. The CDR3 here is CASSLGGLAGGRNIQYF. The CDR3 DNA reads TGCGCCAGCAGCTTGGGAGGGCTAGCGGGAGGGCGAAACATTCAGTACTTC.

This chain uses TRBV2 with TRBJ1-1; TRBD1 aligns across 10 bases. Germline CDR1 SNHLY, CDR2 FYNNEI. Losses at the gene ends were 8 bases for V and 4 bases for J; bases not matched to a gene: 4. There are 13 residues in the CDR3. The CDR3 region has the DNA TGTGCCAGCGGGGGACAGGGGACCACTGAAGCTTTCTTT. Translation: CASGGQGTTEAFF. Supplemented by reference TRBV2 and TRBJ1-1, the full variable domain reads EPEVTQTPSHQVTQMGQEVILRCVPISNHLYFYWYRQILGQKVEFLVSFYNNEISEKSEIFDDQFSVERPDGSNFTLKIRSTKLEDSAMYFCASGGQGTTEAFFGQGTRLTVV.